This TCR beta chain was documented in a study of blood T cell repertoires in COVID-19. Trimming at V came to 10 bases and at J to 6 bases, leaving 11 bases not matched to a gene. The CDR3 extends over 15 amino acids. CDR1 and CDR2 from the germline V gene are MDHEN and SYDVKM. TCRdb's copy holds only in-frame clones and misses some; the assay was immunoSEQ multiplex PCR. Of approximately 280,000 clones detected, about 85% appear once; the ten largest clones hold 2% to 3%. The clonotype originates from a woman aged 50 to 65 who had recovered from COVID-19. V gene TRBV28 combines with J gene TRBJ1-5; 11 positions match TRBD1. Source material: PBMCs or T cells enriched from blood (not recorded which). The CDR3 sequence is CATVGTGGLSQPQHF. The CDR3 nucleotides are TGTGCCACCGTAGGGACAGGGGGTCTTTCTCAGCCCCAGCATTTT.